Listed here are 17 T cell receptor beta chains from one sample, sequenced in a study of T-cell memory formation after mild COVID-19. Each CDR3 protein gets one entry after TCRdb re-called the 5' RACE reads with MiXCR. The repertoire consists of over 350,000 distinct CDR3 sequences, with 20% to 25% occurring once and the leading ten covering around 9%. The specimen was PBMCs or a T cell subset sorted from them (not recorded which). All receptors come from an adult woman who had mild COVID-19 (a few samples of this study predate the infection). Cell type and time point are not known.

This clonotype was observed a few times. This chain uses TRBV9 with TRBJ2-3, with D perhaps matching TRBD2 (6 bases). The CDR3 consists of 16 residues. V was cut by 2 bases and J by 1 base, with 14 bases left in between. Per the germline V gene, CDR1 is SGDLS and CDR2 is YYNGEE. The CDR3 DNA reads as TGTGCCAGCAGCGTCCAGGCCGGGAGCCGCACAGATACGCAGTATTTT. Its translation: CASSVQAGSRTDTQYF.

In this sample, this clonotype turned up a few times. The chain combines TRBV5-1 with TRBJ1-2; 7 nucleotides match TRBD1. V dropped 4 bases and J dropped 6; count of bases not matched to a gene: 12. This CDR3 is 15 amino acids long. Germline loops: CDR1 SGHRS, CDR2 YFSETQ. CDR3 region: CASSQERSGGDGYTF. The CDR3 coding sequence is TGCGCCAGCAGCCAAGAGCGCTCAGGGGGTGATGGCTACACCTTC. Combining the CDR3 with reference TRBV5-1 and TRBJ1-2 gives the whole variable domain KAGVTQTPRYLIKTRGQQVTLSCSPISGHRSVSWYQQTPGQGLQFLFEYFSETQRNKGNFPGRFSGRQFSNSRSEMNVSTLELGDSALYLCASSQERSGGDGYTFGSGTRLTVV.

This clonotype was seen repeatedly, ten times or more. The J gene is TRBJ2-7, the V gene TRBV5-1; unclear D gene. There are 13 residues in the CDR3. The germline V gene has CDR1 SGHRS and CDR2 YFSETQ. Trimming removed 0 bases from V and 3 bases from J, with 7 bases in between. Here the CDR3 DNA reads TGCGCCAGCAGCTTGGCAGCTGGCTACGAGCAGTACTTC. This translates into CASSLAAGYEQYF.

V and J are TRBV11-2 and TRBJ2-3; TRBD1 matches 8 bases. Germline CDR1 reads SGHAT; CDR2 reads FQNNGV. The V and J ends lost 5 bases and 4 bases, in that order; junction bases with no gene match: 8. The CDR3 has 15 amino acids. The CDR3 here is CASSPGQVSPDTQYF. The CDR3 bases are TGTGCCAGCAGCCCGGGACAGGTTTCACCAGATACGCAGTATTTT.

This clonotype appeared a few times. The rearrangement uses TRBV12-3 or TRBV12-4 and TRBJ2-3; TRBD1 might be the D (5 bases). The CDR3 extends over 12 amino acids. Trimming cost V 4 bases and J 6 bases, with 8 bases left between them. CDR3 bases: TGTGCCAGCAGTTCTTACAGGGATACGCAGTATTTT. It yields the protein CASSSYRDTQYF.

This clonotype was seen a few times. The V gene is TRBV12-3 or TRBV12-4, the J gene TRBJ2-1; 10 bases agree with TRBD2. The CDR3 loop spans 15 amino acids. Unmatched junction bases numbered 12, after V lost 7 bases and J lost 9 bases. The CDR3 spells CASTYGGLANGEQFF. The CDR3 region has the DNA TGTGCCAGCACCTACGGGGGACTAGCGAATGGTGAGCAGTTCTTC.

The V call is TRBV4-2, the J call TRBJ2-1; 10 bases fit TRBD2. The trim removed 0 bases at V and 4 bases at J, leaving 3 bases unmatched. CDR1 and CDR2 (germline): LGHNA, YNFKEQ. The CDR3 spans 16 residues. The CDR3 spells CASSQERTSGYNEQFF. The CDR3 nucleotides read TGTGCCAGCAGCCAAGAGCGGACTAGCGGATACAATGAGCAGTTCTTC.

V gene TRBV7-2 combines with J gene TRBJ2-1, with TRBD2 as a possible D gene (6 bases). Germline values: CDR1 SGHTA, CDR2 FQGNSA. This CDR3 comprises 13 residues. Trimming took off 2 bases at V and 9 bases at J, with 11 bases between the two ends. CDR3: CASSLWGGVEQFF. CDR3 in DNA: TGTGCCAGCAGCTTATGGGGCGGGGTTGAGCAGTTCTTC.

This clonotype came up a few times. The rearrangement links TRBV11-2 to TRBJ1-2; D uncertain. V lost 4 bases and J 11 bases, leaving 20 bases between the germline ends. CDR1 SGHAT and CDR2 FQNNGV come from the germline V gene. CDR3 length: 14 amino acids. The CDR3 DNA sequence: TGTGCCAGCAGCTCTGCCACAAGGCCGGGGTGGTACACCTTC. This translates into CASSSATRPGWYTF. Complete variable domain (other parts from reference TRBV11-2 and TRBJ1-2): EAGVAQSPRYKIIEKRQSVAFWCNPISGHATLYWYQQILGQGPKLLIQFQNNGVVDDSQLPKDRFSAERLKGVDSTLKIQPAKLEDSAVYLCASSSATRPGWYTFGSGTRLTVV.

This clonotype was counted between two and nine times. The rearrangement uses TRBV18 and TRBJ2-7; D is possibly TRBD2 (5 bases). Germline V gene sequence: CDR1 KGHSH, CDR2 LQKENI. The CDR3 is made up of 15 amino acids. With 0 bases removed from V and 3 bases from J, the gap between germline ends came to 12 bases. CDR3 amino acids: CASSPPRTEVYEQYF. CDR3 nucleotide sequence: TGTGCCAGCTCACCACCACGGACTGAGGTCTACGAGCAGTACTTC.

V is TRBV7-6 and J is TRBJ1-3, with 8 bases aligning to TRBD1. The V and J ends lost 4 bases and 4 bases, in that order; junction bases with no gene match: 6. The CDR3 totals 15 residues. Germline loops: CDR1 SGHVS, CDR2 FNYEAQ. CDR3 in DNA: TGTGCCAGCAGCTCGGCCCAGGGGGCGGGAAACACCATATATTTT. Residues: CASSSAQGAGNTIYF.

This clonotype was counted only a few times. The V and J genes are TRBV12-3 or TRBV12-4 and TRBJ1-1, with D possibly being TRBD1 (5 bases). The CDR3 is 14 amino acids. V was pared by 5 bases and J by 1 base, with 11 bases between. CDR3 nucleotide sequence: TGTGCCAGCAGTGAGGGGATTCGGAACACTGAAGCTTTCTTT. Encoded protein: CASSEGIRNTEAFF.

The V and J genes are TRBV24-1 and TRBJ2-3, with TRBD1 matching 8 bases. Germline-derived CDR1 and CDR2 are KGHDR and SFDVKD. The junction had 14 bases not matched to a gene; V was cut back by 4 bases and J by 6 bases. CDR3 size: 17 residues. The CDR3 nucleotides read TGTGCCACCAGTGACCCCTGGGACAGGAAAAGTCGGGATACGCAGTATTTT. This translates into CATSDPWDRKSRDTQYF.

This clonotype was observed a few times. The chain uses TRBV7-9 and TRBJ2-3, with D hard to call. Germline CDR1 reads SEHNR; CDR2 reads FQNEAQ (reference sequence). The germline V and J ends were trimmed by 4 bases and 5 bases, with 10 bases remaining between them. This CDR3 is 13 amino acids long. CDR3 sequence: CASSSVSLDTQYF. CDR3 nucleotide sequence: TGTGCCAGCAGCTCCGTATCGCTAGATACGCAGTATTTT.

The genes are TRBV7-8 and TRBJ2-1; 8 bases are shared with TRBD2. The CDR3 consists of 15 residues. Per germline, CDR1 SGHVS and CDR2 FQNEAQ. Trimming removed 4 bases from V and 4 bases from J; junction bases left unmatched: 6. CDR3 sequence reads: CASSSERGKYNEQFF. CDR3 nucleotide sequence: TGTGCCAGCAGCTCCGAGCGGGGGAAGTACAATGAGCAGTTCTTC.

This clonotype was observed a handful of times. The gene calls are TRBV4-3 and TRBJ1-1; D unresolved. V lost 4 bases, J lost 0 bases, and 12 bases lay in between. Germline assignment: CDR1 LGHNA and CDR2 YSLEER. This CDR3 is 15 amino acids long. The CDR3 protein is CASSLMGSLNTEAFF. CDR3 sequence (DNA): TGCGCCAGCAGCCTAATGGGAAGTTTGAACACTGAAGCTTTCTTT.

This clonotype has more than one count but fewer than ten. The chain uses TRBV27 and TRBJ1-2; TRBD1 matches at 8 bases. V shed 2 bases, J shed 8 bases, and the junction held 10 bases outside the gene matches. The germline gives CDR1 MNHEY, CDR2 SMNVEV (reference sequence). This CDR3 spans 15 amino acids. The CDR3: CASSLSRTGKEGYTF. In DNA form, the CDR3 reads TGTGCCAGCAGTTTAAGCCGGACAGGGAAGGAGGGCTACACCTTC.